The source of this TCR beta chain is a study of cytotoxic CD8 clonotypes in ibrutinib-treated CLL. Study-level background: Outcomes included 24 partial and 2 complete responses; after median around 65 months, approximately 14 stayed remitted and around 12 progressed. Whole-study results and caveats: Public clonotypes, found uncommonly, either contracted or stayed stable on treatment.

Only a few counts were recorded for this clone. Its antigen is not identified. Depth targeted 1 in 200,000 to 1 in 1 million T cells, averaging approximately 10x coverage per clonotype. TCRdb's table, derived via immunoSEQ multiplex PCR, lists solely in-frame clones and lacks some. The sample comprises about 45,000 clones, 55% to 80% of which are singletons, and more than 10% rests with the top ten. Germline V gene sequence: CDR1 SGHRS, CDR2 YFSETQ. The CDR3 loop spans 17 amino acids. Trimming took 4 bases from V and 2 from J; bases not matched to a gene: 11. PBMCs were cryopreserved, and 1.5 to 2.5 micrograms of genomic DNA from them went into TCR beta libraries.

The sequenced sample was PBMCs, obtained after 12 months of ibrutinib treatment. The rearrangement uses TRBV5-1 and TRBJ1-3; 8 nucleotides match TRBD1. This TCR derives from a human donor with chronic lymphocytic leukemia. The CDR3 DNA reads TGCGCCAGCAGCCCAGGGGGCACAGGGACCACTGGAAACACCATATATTTT. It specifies CASSPGGTGTTGNTIYF. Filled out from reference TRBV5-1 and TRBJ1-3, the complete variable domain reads KAGVTQTPRYLIKTRGQQVTLSCSPISGHRSVSWYQQTPGQGLQFLFEYFSETQRNKGNFPGRFSGRQFSNSRSEMNVSTLELGDSALYLCASSPGGTGTTGNTIYFGEGSWLTVV.